The 5 T cell receptor beta chains below all came from one sample that was sequenced in a study of Tregs in tolerant kidney transplant recipients. Data came from immunoSEQ multiplex PCR; TCRdb stores just in-frame clones and leaves some out. The repertoire holds about 240,000 clones, with 84% as singletons. Sequences were obtained from CD4+ T cells from blood. The receptors come from a human donor in good health.

The chain uses TRBV19 and TRBJ2-1; the D gene is possibly TRBD2 (7 bases). Looked up from germline, CDR1 is LNHDA and CDR2 is SQIVND (reference sequence). CDR3 length: 17 amino acids. The ends were cut back, 5 bases at V and 12 bases at J, with 29 bases in the middle. The CDR3 bases are TGTGCCAGTAGTCCAGATACCGGGGGGCTTTCCTATATGGGGCAGTTCTTC. As protein: CASSPDTGGLSYMGQFF. Drawing the rest from reference TRBV19 and TRBJ2-1, the complete variable domain is DGGITQSPKYLFRKEGQNVTLSCEQNLNHDAMYWYRQDPGQGLRLIYYSQIVNDFQKGDIAEGYSVSREKKESFPLTVTSAQKNPTAFYLCASSPDTGGLSYMGQFFGPGTRLTVL.

The CDR3 DNA reads as TGTGCCAGCAGCCCACAGACGTCTAGAACGAGCAACGAGCAGTACTTC. Its protein product is CASSPQTSRTSNEQYF. V gene TRBV7-6 combines with J gene TRBJ2-7, with D unclear. The CDR3 has 16 residues. With 5 bases removed from V and 5 bases from J, the gap between germline ends came to 22 bases. The germline V gene has CDR1 SGHVS and CDR2 FNYEAQ.

The chain couples TRBV4-2 to TRBJ2-1; 8 nucleotides match TRBD2. Germline trimming cut 3 bases from V and 7 bases from J; bases unmatched to any gene: 11. This CDR3 has 16 residues. Germline assignment: CDR1 LGHNA and CDR2 YNFKEQ. The CDR3 DNA reads as TGTGCCAGCAGCCATACCAGCGGGAGATTAGAAAATGAGCAGTTCTTC. Translation: CASSHTSGRLENEQFF.

The gene calls are TRBV9 and TRBJ2-7; D call uncertain. V was clipped by 0 bases and J by 0 bases, with 4 bases between them. This CDR3 is built from 13 residues. Germline-derived CDR1 and CDR2 are SGDLS and YYNGEE. The CDR3 DNA reads TGTGCCAGCAGCGTAGGTCTCTCCTACGAGCAGTACTTC. Amino acids: CASSVGLSYEQYF.

This chain joins TRBV6-5 and TRBJ2-2; D gene uncertain. CDR3 length equals 16 residues. V shed 3 bases and J shed 4 bases, with 15 bases lying between them. CDR1 and CDR2 from the germline V gene are MNHEY and SVGAGI. CDR3 residues: CASSYESRIITGELFF. CDR3 coding DNA: TGTGCCAGCAGTTATGAGAGTAGAATTATCACCGGGGAGCTGTTTTTT.